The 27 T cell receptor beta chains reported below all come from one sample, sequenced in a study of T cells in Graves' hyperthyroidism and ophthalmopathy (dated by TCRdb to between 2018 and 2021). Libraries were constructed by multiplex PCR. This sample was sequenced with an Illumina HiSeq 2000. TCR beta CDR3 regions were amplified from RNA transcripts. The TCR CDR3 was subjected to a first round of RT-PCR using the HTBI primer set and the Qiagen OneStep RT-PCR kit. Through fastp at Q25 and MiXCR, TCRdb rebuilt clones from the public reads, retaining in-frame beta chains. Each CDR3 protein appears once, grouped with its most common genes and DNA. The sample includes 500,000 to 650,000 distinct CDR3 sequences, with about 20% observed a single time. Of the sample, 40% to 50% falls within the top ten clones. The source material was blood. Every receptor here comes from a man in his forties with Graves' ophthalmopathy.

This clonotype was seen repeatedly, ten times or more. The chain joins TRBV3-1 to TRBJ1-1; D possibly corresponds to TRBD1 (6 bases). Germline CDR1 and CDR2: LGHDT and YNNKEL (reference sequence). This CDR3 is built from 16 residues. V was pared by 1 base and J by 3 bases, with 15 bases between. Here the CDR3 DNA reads TGTGCCAGCAGCCAAGGAGCCTGGGGGCGATACACTGAAGCTTTCTTT. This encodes CASSQGAWGRYTEAFF. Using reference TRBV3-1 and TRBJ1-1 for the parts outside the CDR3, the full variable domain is DTAVSQTPKYLVTQMGNDKSIKCEQNLGHDTMYWYKQDSKKFLKIMFSYNNKELIINETVPNRFSPKSPDKAHLNLHINSLELGDSAVYFCASSQGAWGRYTEAFFGQGTRLTVV.

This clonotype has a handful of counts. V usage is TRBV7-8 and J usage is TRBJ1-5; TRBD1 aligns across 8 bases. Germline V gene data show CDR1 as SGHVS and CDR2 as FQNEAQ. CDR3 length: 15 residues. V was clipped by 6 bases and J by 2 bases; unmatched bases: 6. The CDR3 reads CASRSDRVGNQPQHF. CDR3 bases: TGTGCCAGCAGATCGGACAGGGTCGGCAATCAGCCCCAGCATTTT.

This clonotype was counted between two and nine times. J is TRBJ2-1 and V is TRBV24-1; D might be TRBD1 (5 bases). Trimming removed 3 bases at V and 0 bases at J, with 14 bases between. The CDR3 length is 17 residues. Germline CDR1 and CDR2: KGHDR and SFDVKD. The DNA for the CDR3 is TGTGCCACCAGTGATGGTGGGGCGGTCAGCTCCTACAATGAGCAGTTCTTC. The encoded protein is CATSDGGAVSSYNEQFF.

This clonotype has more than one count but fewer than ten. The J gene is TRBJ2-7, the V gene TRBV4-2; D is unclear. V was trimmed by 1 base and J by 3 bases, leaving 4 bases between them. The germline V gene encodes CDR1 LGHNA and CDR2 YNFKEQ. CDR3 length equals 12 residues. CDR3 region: CASSQVGYEQYF. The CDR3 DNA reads TGTGCCAGCAGCCAAGTCGGCTACGAGCAGTACTTC.

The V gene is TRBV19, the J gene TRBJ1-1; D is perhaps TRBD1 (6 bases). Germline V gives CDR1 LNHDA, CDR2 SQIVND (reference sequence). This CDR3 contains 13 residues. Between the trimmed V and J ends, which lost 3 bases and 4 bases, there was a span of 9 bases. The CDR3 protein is CASSIEGGTEAFF. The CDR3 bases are TGTGCCAGTAGTATCGAAGGGGGCACTGAAGCTTTCTTT.

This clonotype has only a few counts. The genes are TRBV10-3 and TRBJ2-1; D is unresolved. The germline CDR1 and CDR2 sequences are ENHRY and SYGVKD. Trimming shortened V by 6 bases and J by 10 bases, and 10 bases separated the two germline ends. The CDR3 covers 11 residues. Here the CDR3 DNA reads TGTGCCATCAGGAAGGATAACGAGCAGTTCTTC. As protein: CAIRKDNEQFF.

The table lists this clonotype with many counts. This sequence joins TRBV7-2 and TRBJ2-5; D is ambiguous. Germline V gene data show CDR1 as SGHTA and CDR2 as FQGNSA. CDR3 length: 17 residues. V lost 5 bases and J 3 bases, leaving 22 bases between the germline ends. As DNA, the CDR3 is TGTGCCAGCAGCCCTCGGGTGGCGAGAGGCGGTAAAGAGACCCAGTACTTC. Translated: CASSPRVARGGKETQYF.

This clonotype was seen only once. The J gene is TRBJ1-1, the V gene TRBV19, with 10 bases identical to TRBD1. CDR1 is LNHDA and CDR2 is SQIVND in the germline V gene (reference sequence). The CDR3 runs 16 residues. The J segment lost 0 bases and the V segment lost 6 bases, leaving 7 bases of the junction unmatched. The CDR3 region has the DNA TGTGCCAGTAGGCCGGGACAGGGGTACATGAACACTGAAGCTTTCTTT. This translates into CASRPGQGYMNTEAFF. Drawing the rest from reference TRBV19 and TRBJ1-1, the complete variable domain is DGGITQSPKYLFRKEGQNVTLSCEQNLNHDAMYWYRQDPGQGLRLIYYSQIVNDFQKGDIAEGYSVSREKKESFPLTVTSAQKNPTAFYLCASRPGQGYMNTEAFFGQGTRLTVV.

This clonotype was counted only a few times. The CDR3 region is CASSLDRGVGETQYF. The CDR3 DNA sequence: TGTGCCAGCAGCTTAGACAGGGGAGTTGGAGAGACCCAGTACTTC. The chain carries TRBV11-2 and TRBJ2-5; D possibly corresponds to TRBD1 (6 bases). The CDR3 runs to 15 residues. Germline-derived CDR1 and CDR2 are SGHAT and FQNNGV. Trimming removed 0 bases at V and 4 bases at J, with 12 bases between.

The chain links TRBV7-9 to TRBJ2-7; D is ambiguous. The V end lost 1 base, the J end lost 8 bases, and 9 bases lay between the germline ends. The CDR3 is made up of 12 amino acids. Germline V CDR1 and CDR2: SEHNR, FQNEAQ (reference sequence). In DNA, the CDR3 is TGTGCCAGCAGCTTAGGTGCGACGCAGCAGTACTTC. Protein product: CASSLGATQQYF.

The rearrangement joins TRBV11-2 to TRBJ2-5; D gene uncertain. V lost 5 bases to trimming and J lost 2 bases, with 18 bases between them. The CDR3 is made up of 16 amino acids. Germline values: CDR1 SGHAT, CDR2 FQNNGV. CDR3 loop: CASSPGSSQGQETQYF. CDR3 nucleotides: TGTGCCAGCAGCCCAGGATCGTCCCAAGGACAAGAGACCCAGTACTTC.

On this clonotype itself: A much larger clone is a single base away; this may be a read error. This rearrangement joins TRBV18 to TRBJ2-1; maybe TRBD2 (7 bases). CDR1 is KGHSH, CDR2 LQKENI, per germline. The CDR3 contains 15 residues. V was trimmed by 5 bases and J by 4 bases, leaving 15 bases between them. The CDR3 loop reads CASSSRGAAYNEQFF. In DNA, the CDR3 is TGTGCCAGCTCAAGTCGGGGGGCAGCGTACAATGAGCAGTTCTTC.

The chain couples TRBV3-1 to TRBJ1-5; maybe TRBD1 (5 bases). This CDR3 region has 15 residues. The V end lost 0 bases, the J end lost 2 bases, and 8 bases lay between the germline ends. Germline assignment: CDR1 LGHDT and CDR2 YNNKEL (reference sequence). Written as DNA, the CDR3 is TGTGCCAGCAGCCAAGAAGTGGGGGGCAATCAGCCCCAGCATTTT. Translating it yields CASSQEVGGNQPQHF. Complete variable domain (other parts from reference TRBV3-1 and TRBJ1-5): DTAVSQTPKYLVTQMGNDKSIKCEQNLGHDTMYWYKQDSKKFLKIMFSYNNKELIINETVPNRFSPKSPDKAHLNLHINSLELGDSAVYFCASSQEVGGNQPQHFGDGTRLSIL.

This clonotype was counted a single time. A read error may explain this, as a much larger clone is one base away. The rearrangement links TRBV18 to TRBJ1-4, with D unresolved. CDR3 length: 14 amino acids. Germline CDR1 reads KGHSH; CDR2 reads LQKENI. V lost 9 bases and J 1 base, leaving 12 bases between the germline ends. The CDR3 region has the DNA TGTGCCAGTTCAGGCATCCGAACTAATGAAAAACTGTTTTTT. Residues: CASSGIRTNEKLFF.

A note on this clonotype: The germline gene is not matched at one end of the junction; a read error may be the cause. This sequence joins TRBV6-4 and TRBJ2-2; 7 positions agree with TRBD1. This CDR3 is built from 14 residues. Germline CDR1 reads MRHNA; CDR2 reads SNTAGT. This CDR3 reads CASRQGDNTGELFF. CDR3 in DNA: TGTGCCAGCCGTCAGGGGGATAACACCGGGGAACTGTTTTTT.

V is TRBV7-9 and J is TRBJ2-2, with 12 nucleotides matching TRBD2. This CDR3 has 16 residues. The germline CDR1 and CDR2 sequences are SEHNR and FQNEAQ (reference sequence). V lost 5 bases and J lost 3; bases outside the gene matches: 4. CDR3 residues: CASSQLAGGDTGELFF. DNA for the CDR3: TGTGCCAGCAGCCAACTAGCGGGAGGAGACACCGGGGAGCTGTTTTTT.

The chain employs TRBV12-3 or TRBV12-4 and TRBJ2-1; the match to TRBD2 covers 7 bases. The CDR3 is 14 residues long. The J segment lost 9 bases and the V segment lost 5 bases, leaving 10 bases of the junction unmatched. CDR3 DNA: TGTGCCAGCAGTCTCCGGACTAGTTCGAGTGAGCAGTTCTTC. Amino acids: CASSLRTSSSEQFF.

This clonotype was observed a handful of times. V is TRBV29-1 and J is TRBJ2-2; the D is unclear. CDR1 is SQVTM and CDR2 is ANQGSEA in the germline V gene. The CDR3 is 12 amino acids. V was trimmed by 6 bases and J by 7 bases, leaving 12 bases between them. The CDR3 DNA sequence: TGCAGCGTCGGAGAACATTACGGGGAGCTGTTTTTT. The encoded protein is CSVGEHYGELFF.

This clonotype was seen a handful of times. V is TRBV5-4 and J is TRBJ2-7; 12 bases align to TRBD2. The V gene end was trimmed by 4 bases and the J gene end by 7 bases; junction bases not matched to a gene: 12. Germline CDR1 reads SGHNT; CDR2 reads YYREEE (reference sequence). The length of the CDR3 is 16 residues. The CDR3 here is CASSQGLAGDLGEQYF. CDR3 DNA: TGTGCCAGCAGCCAGGGACTAGCGGGCGATTTGGGGGAGCAGTACTTC.

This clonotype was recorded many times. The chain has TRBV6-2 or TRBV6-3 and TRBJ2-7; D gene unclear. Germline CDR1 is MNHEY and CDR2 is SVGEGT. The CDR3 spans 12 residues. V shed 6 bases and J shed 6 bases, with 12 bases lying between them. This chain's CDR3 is CASSYVGGEQYF. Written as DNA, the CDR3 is TGTGCCAGCAGCTACGTCGGTGGCGAGCAGTACTTC.

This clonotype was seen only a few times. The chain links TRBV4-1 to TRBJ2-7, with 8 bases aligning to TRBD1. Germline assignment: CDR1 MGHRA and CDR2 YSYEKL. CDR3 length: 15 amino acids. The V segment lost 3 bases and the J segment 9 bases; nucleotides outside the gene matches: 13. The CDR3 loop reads CASSHPDRELIAQYF. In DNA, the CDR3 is TGCGCCAGCAGCCACCCGGACAGGGAACTAATTGCGCAGTACTTC.

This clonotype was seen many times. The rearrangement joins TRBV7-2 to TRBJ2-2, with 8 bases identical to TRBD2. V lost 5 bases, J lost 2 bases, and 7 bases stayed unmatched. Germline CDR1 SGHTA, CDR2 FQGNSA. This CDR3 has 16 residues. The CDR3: CASSPSGGANTGELFF. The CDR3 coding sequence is TGTGCCAGCAGCCCAAGCGGGGGAGCAAACACCGGGGAGCTGTTTTTT. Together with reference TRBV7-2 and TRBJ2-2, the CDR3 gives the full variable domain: GAGVSQSPSNKVTEKGKDVELRCDPISGHTALYWYRQSLGQGLEFLIYFQGNSAPDKSGLPSDRFSAERTGGSVSTLTIQRTQQEDSAVYLCASSPSGGANTGELFFGEGSRLTVL.

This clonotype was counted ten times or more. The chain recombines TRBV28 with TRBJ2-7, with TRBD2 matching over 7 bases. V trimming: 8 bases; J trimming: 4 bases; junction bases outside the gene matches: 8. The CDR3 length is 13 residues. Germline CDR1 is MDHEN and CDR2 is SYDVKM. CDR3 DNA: TGTGCCAGCGGGCTAGCGGCGACTTACGAGCAGTACTTC. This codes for CASGLAATYEQYF.

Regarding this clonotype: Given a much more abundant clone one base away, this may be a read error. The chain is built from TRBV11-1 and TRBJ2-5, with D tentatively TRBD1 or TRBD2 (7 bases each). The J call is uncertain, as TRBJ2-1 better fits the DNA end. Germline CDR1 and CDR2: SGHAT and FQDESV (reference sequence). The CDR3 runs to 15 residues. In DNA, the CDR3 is TGTGCCAGCACAGGGGAGGGGGCCGACCAAGAGACCCAGTTCTTC. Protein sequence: CASTGEGADQETQFF.

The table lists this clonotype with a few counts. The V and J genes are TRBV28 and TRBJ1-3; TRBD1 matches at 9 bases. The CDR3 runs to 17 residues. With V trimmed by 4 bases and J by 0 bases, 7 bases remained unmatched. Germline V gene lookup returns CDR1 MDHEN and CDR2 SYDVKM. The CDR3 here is CASSSEGQGSSGNTIYF. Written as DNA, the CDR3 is TGTGCCAGCAGTTCCGAAGGACAGGGGTCCTCTGGAAACACCATATATTTT.

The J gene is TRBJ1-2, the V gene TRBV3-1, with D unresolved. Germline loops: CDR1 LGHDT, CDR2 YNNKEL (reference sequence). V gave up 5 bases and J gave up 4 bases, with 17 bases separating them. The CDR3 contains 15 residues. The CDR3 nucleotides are TGTGCCAGCAGCTCCCCCCTAGGGAACGGCTATGGCTACACCTTC. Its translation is CASSSPLGNGYGYTF.

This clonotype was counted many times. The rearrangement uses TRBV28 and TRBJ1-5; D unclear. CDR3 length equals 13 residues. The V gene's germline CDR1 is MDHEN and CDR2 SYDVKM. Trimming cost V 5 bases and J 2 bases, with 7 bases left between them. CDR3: CASSAPGNQPQHF. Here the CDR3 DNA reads TGTGCCAGCAGTGCTCCCGGCAATCAGCCCCAGCATTTT.